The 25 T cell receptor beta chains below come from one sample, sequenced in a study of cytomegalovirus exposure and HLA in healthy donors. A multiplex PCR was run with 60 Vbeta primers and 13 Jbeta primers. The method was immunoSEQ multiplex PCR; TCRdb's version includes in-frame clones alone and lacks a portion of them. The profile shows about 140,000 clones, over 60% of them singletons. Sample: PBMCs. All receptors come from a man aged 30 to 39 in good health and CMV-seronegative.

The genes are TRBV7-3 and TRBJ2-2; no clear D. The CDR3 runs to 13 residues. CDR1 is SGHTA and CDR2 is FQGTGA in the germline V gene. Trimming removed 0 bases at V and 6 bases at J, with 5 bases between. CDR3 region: CASSLTFPGELFF. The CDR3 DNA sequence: TGTGCCAGCAGCTTAACCTTCCCCGGGGAGCTGTTTTTT.

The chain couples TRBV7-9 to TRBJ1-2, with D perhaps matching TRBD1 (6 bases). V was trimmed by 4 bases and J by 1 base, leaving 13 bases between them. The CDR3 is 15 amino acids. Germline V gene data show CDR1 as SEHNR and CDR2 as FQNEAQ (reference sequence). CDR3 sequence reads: CASSSDAQGNYGYTF. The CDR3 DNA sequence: TGTGCCAGCAGCTCAGACGCACAGGGTAACTATGGCTACACCTTC.

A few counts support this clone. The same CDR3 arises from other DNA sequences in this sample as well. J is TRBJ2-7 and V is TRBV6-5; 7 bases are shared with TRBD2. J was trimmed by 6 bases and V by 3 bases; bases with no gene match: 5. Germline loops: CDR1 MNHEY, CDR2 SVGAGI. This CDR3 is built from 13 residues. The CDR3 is CASSYRLAREQYF. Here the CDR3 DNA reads TGTGCCAGCAGTTATAGACTAGCTCGCGAGCAGTACTTC.

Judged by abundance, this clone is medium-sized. In nucleotides, the CDR3 is TGTGCCAGCAGTGAAGAAGCGGGTGGGGCCAACGTCCTGACTTTC. It specifies CASSEEAGGANVLTF. This chain links TRBV6-1 with TRBJ2-6, with D possibly matching TRBD2 (6 bases). Germline V gene lookup returns CDR1 MNHNS and CDR2 SASEGT. Trimming pared 1 base from V and 3 bases from J, leaving 7 bases between. The CDR3 runs 15 residues.

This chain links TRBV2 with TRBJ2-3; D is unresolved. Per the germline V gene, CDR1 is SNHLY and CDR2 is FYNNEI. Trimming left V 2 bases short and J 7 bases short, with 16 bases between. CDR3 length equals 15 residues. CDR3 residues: CASSEPYASSNTQYF. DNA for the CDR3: TGTGCCAGCAGTGAACCTTACGCGAGTTCGAATACGCAGTATTTT.

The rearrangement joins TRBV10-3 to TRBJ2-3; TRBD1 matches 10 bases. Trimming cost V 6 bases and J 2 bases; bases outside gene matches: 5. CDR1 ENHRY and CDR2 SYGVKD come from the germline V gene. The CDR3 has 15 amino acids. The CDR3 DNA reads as TGTGCCATCAGGTTGGGACAGGGGTTCACAGATACGCAGTATTTT. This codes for CAIRLGQGFTDTQYF.

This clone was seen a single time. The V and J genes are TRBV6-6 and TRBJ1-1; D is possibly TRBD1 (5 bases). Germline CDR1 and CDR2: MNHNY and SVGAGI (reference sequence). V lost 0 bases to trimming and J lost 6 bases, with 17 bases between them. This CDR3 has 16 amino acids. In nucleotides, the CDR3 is TGTGCCAGCAGTTACTCGACTGGGGGGACGGGAGCTGAAGCTTTCTTT. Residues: CASSYSTGGTGAEAFF.

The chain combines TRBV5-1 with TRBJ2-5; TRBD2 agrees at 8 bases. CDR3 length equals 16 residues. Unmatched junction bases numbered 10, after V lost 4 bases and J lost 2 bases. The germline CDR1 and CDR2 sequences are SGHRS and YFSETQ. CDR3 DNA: TGCGCCAGCAGCCTGGCGGCGGGAGGAGATCAAGAGACCCAGTACTTC. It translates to CASSLAAGGDQETQYF. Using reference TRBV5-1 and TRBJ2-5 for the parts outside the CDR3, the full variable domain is KAGVTQTPRYLIKTRGQQVTLSCSPISGHRSVSWYQQTPGQGLQFLFEYFSETQRNKGNFPGRFSGRQFSNSRSEMNVSTLELGDSALYLCASSLAAGGDQETQYFGPGTRLLVL.

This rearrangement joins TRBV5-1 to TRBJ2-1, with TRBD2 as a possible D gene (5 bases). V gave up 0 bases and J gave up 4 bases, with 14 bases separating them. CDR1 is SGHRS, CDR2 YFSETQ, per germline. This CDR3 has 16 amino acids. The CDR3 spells CASSLDSPTGYNEQFF. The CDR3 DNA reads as TGCGCCAGCAGCTTGGACAGTCCTACGGGATACAATGAGCAGTTCTTC.

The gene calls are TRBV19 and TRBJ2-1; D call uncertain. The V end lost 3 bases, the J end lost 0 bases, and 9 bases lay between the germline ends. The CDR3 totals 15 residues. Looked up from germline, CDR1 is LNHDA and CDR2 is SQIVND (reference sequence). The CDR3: CASSIQQPSYNEQFF. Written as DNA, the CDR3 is TGTGCCAGTAGTATCCAACAGCCCTCCTACAATGAGCAGTTCTTC.

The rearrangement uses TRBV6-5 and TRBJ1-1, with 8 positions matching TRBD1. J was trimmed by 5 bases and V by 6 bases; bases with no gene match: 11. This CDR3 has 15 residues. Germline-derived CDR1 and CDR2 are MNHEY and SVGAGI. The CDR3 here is CASSQAQGGRTEAFF. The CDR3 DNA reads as TGTGCCAGCAGCCAGGCACAGGGGGGTAGGACTGAAGCTTTCTTT.

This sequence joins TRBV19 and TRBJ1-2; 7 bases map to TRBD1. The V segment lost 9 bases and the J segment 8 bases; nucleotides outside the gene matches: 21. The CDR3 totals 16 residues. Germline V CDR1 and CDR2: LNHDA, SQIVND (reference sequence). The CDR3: CASNRQGQGQHMGYTF. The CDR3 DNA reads TGTGCCAGCAACAGACAGGGACAAGGCCAACATATGGGCTACACCTTC.

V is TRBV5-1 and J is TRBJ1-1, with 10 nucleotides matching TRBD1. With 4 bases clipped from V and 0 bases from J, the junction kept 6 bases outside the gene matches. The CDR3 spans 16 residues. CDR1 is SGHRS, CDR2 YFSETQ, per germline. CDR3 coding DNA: TGCGCCAGCAGCCGGGACAGGGGAAACCTGAACACTGAAGCTTTCTTT. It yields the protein CASSRDRGNLNTEAFF.

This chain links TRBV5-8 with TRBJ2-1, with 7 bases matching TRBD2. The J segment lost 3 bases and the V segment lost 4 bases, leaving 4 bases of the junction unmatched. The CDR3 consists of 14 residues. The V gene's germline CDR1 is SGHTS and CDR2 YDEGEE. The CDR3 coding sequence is TGTGCCAGCAGCCATCGGGAGGACTACAATGAGCAGTTCTTC. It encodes CASSHREDYNEQFF.

The CDR3 here is CASSRQVSGNTIYF. CDR3 sequence (DNA): TGTGCCAGCAGTCGACAGGTATCTGGAAACACCATATATTTT. This chain connects TRBV6-5 to TRBJ1-3; TRBD1 might be the D (6 bases). CDR3 length: 14 residues. Looked up from germline, CDR1 is MNHEY and CDR2 is SVGAGI. The V and J ends lost 5 bases and 1 base respectively, with 9 bases between them.

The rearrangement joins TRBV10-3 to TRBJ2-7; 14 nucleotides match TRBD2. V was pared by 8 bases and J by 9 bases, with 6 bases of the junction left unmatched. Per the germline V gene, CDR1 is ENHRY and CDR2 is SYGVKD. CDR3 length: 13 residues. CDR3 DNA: TGTGCCATCGGGACTAGCGGGGGCCTACTGCAGTACTTC. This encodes CAIGTSGGLLQYF.

The CDR3 sequence is CASRKVSGASTDTQYF. Here the CDR3 DNA reads TGTGCCAGCAGAAAAGTAAGCGGAGCTAGCACAGATACGCAGTATTTT. J is TRBJ2-3 and V is TRBV2, with D maybe TRBD2 (5 bases). The V end was cut by 6 bases, the J end by 0 bases, with 16 bases between. CDR3 length equals 16 residues. Germline loops: CDR1 SNHLY, CDR2 FYNNEI.

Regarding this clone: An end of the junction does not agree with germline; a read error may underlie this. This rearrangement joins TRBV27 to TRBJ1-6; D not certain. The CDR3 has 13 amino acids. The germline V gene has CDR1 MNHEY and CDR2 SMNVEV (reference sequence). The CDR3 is CASSLSYNSPLHF. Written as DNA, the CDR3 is TGTGCCAGCAGTTTATCCTACAATTCACCCCTCCACTTT.

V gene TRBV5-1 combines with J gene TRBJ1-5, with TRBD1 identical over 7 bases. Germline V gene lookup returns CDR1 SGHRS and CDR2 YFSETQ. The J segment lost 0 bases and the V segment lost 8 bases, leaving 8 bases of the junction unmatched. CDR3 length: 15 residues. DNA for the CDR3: TGCGCCAGTAGACAGGGAGATTATAGCAATCAGCCCCAGCATTTT. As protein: CASRQGDYSNQPQHF.

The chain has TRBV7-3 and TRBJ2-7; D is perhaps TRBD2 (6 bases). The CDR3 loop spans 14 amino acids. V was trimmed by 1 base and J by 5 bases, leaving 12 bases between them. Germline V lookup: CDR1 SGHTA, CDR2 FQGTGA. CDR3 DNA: TGTGCCAGCAGCTTAAGTGGTAGGAGGGACGAGCAGTACTTC. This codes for CASSLSGRRDEQYF.

CDR3 sequence reads: CASSEGGGTGGEKLFF. The CDR3 DNA is TGTGCCAGCAGTGAAGGTGGGGGGACAGGGGGCGAAAAACTGTTTTTT. The V call is TRBV6-1, the J call TRBJ1-4; TRBD1 matches at 12 bases. CDR1 and CDR2 from the germline V gene are MNHNS and SASEGT. V lost 1 base and J lost 8; bases outside the gene matches: 5. CDR3 length equals 16 residues.

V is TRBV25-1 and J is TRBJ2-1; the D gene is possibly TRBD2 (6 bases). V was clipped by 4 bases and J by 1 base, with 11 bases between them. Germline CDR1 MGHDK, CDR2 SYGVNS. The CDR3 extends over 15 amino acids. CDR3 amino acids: CASSGRAGSYNEQFF. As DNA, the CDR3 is TGTGCCAGCAGTGGGAGGGCGGGTTCCTACAATGAGCAGTTCTTC.

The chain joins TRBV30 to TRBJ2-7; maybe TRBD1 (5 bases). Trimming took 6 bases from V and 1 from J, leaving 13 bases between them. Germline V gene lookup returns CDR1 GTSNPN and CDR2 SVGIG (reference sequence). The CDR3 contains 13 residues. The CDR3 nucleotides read TGTGCCTGCAATCTGCAGGGATCCTACGAGCAGTACTTC. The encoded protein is CACNLQGSYEQYF.

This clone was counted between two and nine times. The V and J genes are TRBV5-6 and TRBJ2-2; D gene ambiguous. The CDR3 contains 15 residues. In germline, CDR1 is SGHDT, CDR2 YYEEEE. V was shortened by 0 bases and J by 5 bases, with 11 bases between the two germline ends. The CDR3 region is CASSLVGRMTGELFF. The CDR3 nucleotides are TGTGCCAGCAGCTTGGTTGGCAGGATGACCGGGGAGCTGTTTTTT.

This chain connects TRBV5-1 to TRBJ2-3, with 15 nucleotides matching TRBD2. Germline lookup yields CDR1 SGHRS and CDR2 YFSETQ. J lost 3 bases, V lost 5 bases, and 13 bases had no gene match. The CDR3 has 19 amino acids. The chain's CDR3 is CASRSGLAGGNRWTDTQYF. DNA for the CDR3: TGCGCCAGCAGATCTGGACTAGCGGGAGGGAATCGTTGGACAGATACGCAGTATTTT.